Listed below are T cell receptor beta chains from one sample, sequenced in a study of blood T cell repertoires in COVID-19. TCRdb's table, derived via immunoSEQ multiplex PCR, lists solely in-frame clones and lacks some. The sample gives 250,000 to 400,000 clones, more than 75% of which show up once; 2.6% is in the top ten. The sample was PBMCs or T cells enriched from blood (not recorded which). Receptor source: a man in his sixties who had recovered from COVID-19. The CDR3 runs from the conserved cysteine through the conserved F or W. Each record gives: J gene, D gene, clone size, V gene, CDR3 DNA, CDR3 protein. The D gene is left open where the match is weak. The size entry is marked missing in some rows and otherwise reads once, few, many or a size class.

TRBJ1-2 . . TRBV18 TGTGCCAGCTCACCGGAAGCGGGTTTCGTCTATGGCTACACCTTC CASSPEAGFVYGYTF
TRBJ2-7 . . TRBV10-3 TGTGCCATCAGAGAGACCAAATCGGGGGCCTACGAGCAGTACTTC CAIRETKSGAYEQYF
TRBJ2-1 . . TRBV21-1 TGTGCCAGCAGCAAAGGAAGACAGGGGAATGAGCAGTTCTTC CASSKGRQGNEQFF
TRBJ2-5 . once TRBV9 TGTGCCAGCAGCGTAGGAATTGGTAGGCGACAGCCAGAGACCCAGTACTTC CASSVGIGRRQPETQYF
TRBJ2-3 TRBD2 . TRBV18 TGTGCCAGCTCCCCAGCTAGCGGGAACACAGATACGCAGTATTTT CASSPASGNTDTQYF
TRBJ2-2 TRBD2 . TRBV7-9 TGTGCCAGCAGCCAACCTCAGACTAGCGCGGACCACAACACCGGGGAGCTGTTTTTT CASSQPQTSADHNTGELFF
TRBJ1-5 TRBD1 few TRBV27 TGTGCCAGCAGTTCCTCGAGCCGGGACAGGGAAGTAACAAGCAATCAGCCCCAGCATTTT CASSSSSRDREVTSNQPQHF
TRBJ1-1 . . TRBV7-8 TGTGCCAGCAGCTTAGTAGCGGGGGACACTGAAGCTTTCTTT CASSLVAGDTEAFF
TRBJ1-6 . . TRBV23-1 TGCGCCAGCAGTCAAGGCCGTCGGACACTTGACAACCCAGCGCATAATTCACCCCTCCACTTT CASSQGRRTLDNPAHNSPLHF
TRBJ2-1 . . TRBV11-2 TGTGCCAGCTCCCCTCGACGGGGTAGTGAGCAGTTCTTC CASSPRRGSEQFF
TRBJ1-2 TRBD1 . TRBV5-6 TGTGCCAGCAGCTACTACGGGACAGCCGGTAGCTACACCTTC CASSYYGTAGSYTF
TRBJ2-3 TRBD1 once TRBV11-2 TGTGCCAGCAGCTTCGGGACAGGGTTGCTTTCAGATACGCAGTATTTT CASSFGTGLLSDTQYF
TRBJ1-2 TRBD1 . TRBV5-4 TGTGCCAGCAGCTTTGGGGGACAGGGGGCTTATGGCTACACCTTC CASSFGGQGAYGYTF
TRBJ2-7 . . TRBV6-5 TGTGCCAGCAGTTACGAGGGTTACTCCTACGAGCAGTACTTC CASSYEGYSYEQYF
TRBJ1-4 . . TRBV19 TGTGCCAGTAGTACTCATCTCTGGTCAGGGGCCGATAATGAAAAACTGTTTTTT CASSTHLWSGADNEKLFF
TRBJ1-2 TRBD1 . TRBV29-1 TGCAGCGTTGTAAACAGGGGTAACTATGGCTACACCTTC CSVVNRGNYGYTF
TRBJ2-3 TRBD2 . TRBV5-1 TGCGCCAGCAGCTTGGAAGGGCCTAGCGGGGGCACAGATACGCAGTATTTT CASSLEGPSGGTDTQYF
TRBJ2-5 . . TRBV5-1 TGCGCCAGCAGCTTTAGCGGAGAGACCCAGTACTTC CASSFSGETQYF
TRBJ2-7 . once TRBV21-1 TGTGCCAGCAGCAAAATTATAGGGCAGGGTGGCTCCCTGGCGTGTGGCGAGCAGTACTTC CASSKIIGQGGSLACGEQYF
TRBJ2-3 TRBD1 once TRBV24-1 TGTGCCACCAGTGATATCCGAACAGGGGACCCTACGCAGTATTTT CATSDIRTGDPTQYF
TRBJ1-5 . . TRBV4-1 TGCGCCAGCAGCCAAGATCTTAGGGGTCAGCCCCAGCATTTT CASSQDLRGQPQHF
TRBJ1-2 TRBD1 . TRBV19 TGTGCCAGTAGAACAGGACAGGAGGCGGGTGGCTACACCTTC CASRTGQEAGGYTF
TRBJ1-4 TRBD1 . TRBV2 TGTGCCAGTAGGACAGGCTACGAAAAACTGTTTTTT CASRTGYEKLFF
TRBJ1-2 . . TRBV18 TGTGCCAGCTCACCCCGCGATAACTATGGCTACACCTTC CASSPRDNYGYTF
TRBJ2-1 TRBD1 . TRBV6-2/TRBV6-3 TGTGCCAGCAGTGCAACAGGGGGCCCCTACAATGAGCAGTTCTTC CASSATGGPYNEQFF
TRBJ2-7 . . TRBV11-2 TGTGCCAGCAGCTTTGGGCGGGACCTCTACGAGCAGTACTTC CASSFGRDLYEQYF
TRBJ1-3 . . TRBV12-3/TRBV12-4 TGTGCCAGCAGACAGGGTGGAGGAAACACCATATATTTT CASRQGGGNTIYF
TRBJ2-7 . . TRBV27 TGTGCCAGCAGTAACAATTACGAGCAGTACTTC CASSNNYEQYF
TRBJ1-1 . . TRBV10-3 TGTGCCATCAGTGAGGCGGGCACTGAAGCTTTCTTT CAISEAGTEAFF
TRBJ2-1 TRBD1 . TRBV7-2 TGTGCCAGCAGCTTAGACAGGGGATCCTACAATGAGCAGTTCTTC CASSLDRGSYNEQFF
TRBJ1-2 TRBD1 . TRBV19 TGTGCCAGTAGTCTAGACAGGGTCATCTATGGCTACACCTTC CASSLDRVIYGYTF
TRBJ1-2 TRBD1 . TRBV12-3/TRBV12-4 TGTGCCAGCAGGACAGGGGGACTTCGGGGCTACACCTTC CASRTGGLRGYTF
TRBJ1-1 . few TRBV24-1 TGTGCCACCAGGTTCACCAGGGTGGACCAGAACACTGAAGCTTTCTTT CATRFTRVDQNTEAFF
TRBJ2-1 . . TRBV27 TGTGCCAGCAGTTACGGGTCCTACAATGAGCAGTTCTTC CASSYGSYNEQFF
TRBJ2-5 . . TRBV5-1 TGCGCCAGCAGCTTGGGGACATCCCAAGAGACCCAGTACTTC CASSLGTSQETQYF
TRBJ2-1 TRBD2 . TRBV9 TGTGCCAGCAGCGTAGTCGGGACTAGCGTTGAGCAGTTCTTC CASSVVGTSVEQFF
TRBJ1-4 TRBD1 . TRBV14 TGTGCCAGCAGCCCGCAGGGGGCAAGGGAAAAACTGTTTTTT CASSPQGAREKLFF
TRBJ1-1 TRBD1 . TRBV6-4 TGTGCCAGCAGGGGGACAGGGGAAGCTTTCTTT CASRGTGEAFF
TRBJ1-1 . once TRBV7-9 TGTGCCAGCAGCTTAGCGGGAGGGGTGGCCACTGAAGCTTTCTTT CASSLAGGVATEAFF
TRBJ2-7 . . TRBV7-6 TGTGCCAGCAGCTCACAGGAGCTCTACGAGCAGTACTTC CASSSQELYEQYF
TRBJ2-2 . . TRBV15 TGTGCCACCAGCAGAGTTTTGGCGGATATAAAGCTGGGGGAGCTGTTTTTT CATSRVLADIKLGELFF
TRBJ2-1 TRBD2 . TRBV6-2/TRBV6-3 TGTGCCAGCAGTCCCCTACAGGGACTAGCGGGGGAGTGGTCCTACAATGAGCAGTTCTTC CASSPLQGLAGEWSYNEQFF
TRBJ1-6 . . TRBV18 TGTGCCAGCTCACCAAACGGGGATAATTCACCCCTCCACTTT CASSPNGDNSPLHF
TRBJ2-1 . . TRBV5-8 TGTGCCAGCAGCCTTAGAAATGAGCAGTTCTTC CASSLRNEQFF
TRBJ1-6 . . TRBV3-1/TRBV3-2 TGTGCCAGCAGCCAAGCCCAGGGGCTACATTCACCCCTCCACTTT CASSQAQGLHSPLHF
TRBJ2-7 . . TRBV13 TGTGCCAGCAGCACCCGGGACACTTACGAGCAGTACTTC CASSTRDTYEQYF
TRBJ1-5 . . TRBV19 TGTGCCAGCGCGACAGAGTATAGCAATCAGCCCCAGCATTTT CASATEYSNQPQHF
TRBJ1-2 . . TRBV5-6 TGTGCCAGCAGCTCCCAGGCCCTCGGCTACACCTTC CASSSQALGYTF